This T cell receptor (beta chain) was obtained from a study of cytomegalovirus exposure and HLA in healthy donors. J was trimmed by 7 bases and V by 5 bases; bases with no gene match: 9. Germline V gene data show CDR1 as SGHAT and CDR2 as FQNNGV. The length of the CDR3 is 15 residues. This clone appeared once. Its matching antigen is unknown. The table came from immunoSEQ multiplex PCR; TCRdb's copy has only in-frame clones and leaves some out. Of about 110,000 clones detected, 90% to 97% appear once; the ten largest clones hold 0.67%. General study findings and limits: Confirmation in vitro established that a few CMV-associated chains were specific for CMV antigens.

Sequencing used PBMCs. The V gene is TRBV11-2, the J gene TRBJ2-1; 9 bases fit TRBD2. This clonotype originated in a woman in her late teens or twenties in good health and CMV-seronegative. CDR3 in DNA: TGTGCCAGCAGCCCGCGGGGGGGGGACTTAAATGAGCAGTTCTTC. Protein: CASSPRGGDLNEQFF.